Following are 4 T cell receptor beta chains from one sample sequenced in a study of blood T cell repertoires in COVID-19. Produced via immunoSEQ multiplex PCR; TCRdb's table is partial and in-frame only. Among about 210,000 clones listed, around 85% were seen once. Sequenced sample: PBMCs or T cells enriched from blood (not recorded which). All receptors derive from a man aged 35 to 55 who had recovered from COVID-19.

The chain recombines TRBV11-3 with TRBJ2-1, with 10 bases identical to TRBD1. The CDR3 length is 13 residues. CDR1 is SGHNT and CDR2 is YENEEA in the germline V gene. V lost 10 bases and J lost 6; bases outside the gene matches: 6. CDR3 region: CAMARTGGNEQFF. CDR3 bases: TGTGCCATGGCCCGGACAGGGGGCAATGAGCAGTTCTTC. Full variable domain (outside the CDR3, taken from reference TRBV11-3 and TRBJ2-1): EAGVVQSPRYKIIEKKQPVAFWCNPISGHNTLYWYLQNLGQGPELLIRYENEEAVDDSQLPKDRFSAERLKGVDSTLKIQPAELGDSAVYLCAMARTGGNEQFFGPGTRLTVL.

The chain joins TRBV24-1 to TRBJ2-2; 7 bases are a match to TRBD1. V lost 1 base, J lost 4 bases, and 5 bases stayed unmatched. CDR1 is KGHDR and CDR2 is SFDVKD in the germline V gene. This CDR3 has 16 amino acids. The chain's CDR3 is CATSDLQGWGTGELFF. CDR3 in DNA: TGTGCCACCAGTGATTTACAGGGGTGGGGCACCGGGGAGCTGTTTTTT.

The chain couples TRBV19 to TRBJ1-2; D remains ambiguous. V gave up 10 bases and J gave up 2 bases, with 29 bases separating them. The CDR3 totals 18 residues. CDR1 is LNHDA and CDR2 is SQIVND in the germline V gene (reference sequence). CDR3 DNA sequence: TGTGCCACCCGGGTGTCCTTGACCCGGCTAAACACCAACTATGGCTACACCTTC. This gives the protein CATRVSLTRLNTNYGYTF. Complete variable domain (other parts from reference TRBV19 and TRBJ1-2): DGGITQSPKYLFRKEGQNVTLSCEQNLNHDAMYWYRQDPGQGLRLIYYSQIVNDFQKGDIAEGYSVSREKKESFPLTVTSAQKNPTAFYLCATRVSLTRLNTNYGYTFGSGTRLTVV.

The V call is TRBV5-1, the J call TRBJ1-2, with a tentative D call TRBD1 (5 bases). The CDR3 is 16 amino acids. Germline V gene sequence: CDR1 SGHRS, CDR2 YFSETQ. Trimming stripped 0 bases from V and 5 bases from J, with 17 bases between. The CDR3 here is CASSLESRGTAYGYTF. As DNA, the CDR3 is TGCGCCAGCAGCTTGGAATCTCGGGGGACCGCTTATGGCTACACCTTC.